This entry lists 16 T cell receptor beta chains sequenced from one sample in a study of persistence of HIV-infected CD4 T cells. Lysates of CMV-infected fibroblasts at around 9.9 ug/mL stimulated these cells. CD40L/CD69 double-negative CD45RO-high memory CD4+ T cells were collected. No antigens are known for them. Sequencing used immunoSEQ version 4 in survey mode. The protocol was immunoSEQ multiplex PCR, while the TCRdb copy is restricted to in-frame clones and leaves out a portion. The sample comprises tens of thousands of clones, more than 60% of which are singletons, and less than 3% rests with the top ten. The source was CD4+ T cells sorted from PBMCs after approximately 19-hour stimulation, collected from a patient who received antiretroviral therapy. These receptors were taken from an adult man with HIV who was CMV-seropositive.

This clone was counted once. V and J are TRBV6-2 or TRBV6-3 and TRBJ1-2; TRBD1 aligns across 9 bases. Germline values: CDR1 MNHEY, CDR2 SVGEGT. This CDR3 spans 16 amino acids. Trimming at V came to 6 bases and at J to 4 bases, leaving 12 bases not matched to a gene. CDR3 loop: CASRPYPGQGFYGYTF. The DNA of the CDR3 is TGTGCCAGCAGGCCTTACCCGGGACAGGGCTTCTATGGCTACACCTTC.

This clone was counted a few times. The gene calls are TRBV7-2 and TRBJ1-2, with D hard to call. Per the germline V gene, CDR1 is SGHTA and CDR2 is FQGNSA. The V gene lost 1 base and the J gene lost 2 bases, with 17 bases spanning the gap. CDR3 length: 17 amino acids. The CDR3 region is CASSLVGSSSSNYGYTF. The CDR3 bases are TGTGCCAGCAGCTTAGTAGGCAGCTCGAGCTCGAACTATGGCTACACCTTC.

This sequence joins TRBV2 and TRBJ1-5; no reliable D call. Per germline, CDR1 SNHLY and CDR2 FYNNEI. Trimming took 7 bases from V and 4 from J, leaving 8 bases between them. There are 12 residues in the CDR3. CDR3: CASNGRNQPQHF. DNA of the CDR3: TGTGCCAGCAACGGCAGAAATCAGCCCCAGCATTTT.

The chain has TRBV10-1 and TRBJ2-3, with TRBD2 matching over 13 bases. This CDR3 has 15 residues. V shed 6 bases, J shed 5 bases, and the junction held 5 bases outside the gene matches. Per germline, CDR1 WNHNN and CDR2 SYGVQD (reference sequence). CDR3 bases: TGCGCCAGCAGAACCGGGACTAGCGGGGAAGATACGCAGTATTTT. Translated, it gives CASRTGTSGEDTQYF.

The chain links TRBV20-1 to TRBJ1-5, with D perhaps matching TRBD1 (5 bases). The CDR3 extends over 14 amino acids. Germline V gene lookup returns CDR1 DFQATT and CDR2 SNEGSKA (reference sequence). V was clipped by 3 bases and J by 4 bases, with 13 bases between them. CDR3 bases: TGCAGTGCTAGTAAATCAGAGGGGAATCAGCCCCAGCATTTT. Residues: CSASKSEGNQPQHF.

The chain uses TRBV3-1 (or the pseudogene TRBV3-2) and TRBJ2-1, with D perhaps matching TRBD2 (5 bases). Germline V lookup: CDR1 LGHDT, CDR2 YNNKEL (reference sequence). There are 11 residues in the CDR3. The ends were cut back, 1 base at V and 13 bases at J, with 8 bases in the middle. The CDR3 protein is CASSQGGSQFF. In nucleotides, the CDR3 is TGTGCCAGCAGCCAAGGCGGGTCTCAGTTCTTC.

This clone was seen just once. V usage is TRBV3-1 (or the pseudogene TRBV3-2) and J usage is TRBJ2-7, with 9 bases matching TRBD2. The germline gives CDR1 LGHDT, CDR2 YNNKEL (reference sequence). V gave up 4 bases and J gave up 0 bases; unmatched junction bases: 13. The CDR3 spans 18 residues. The CDR3 DNA reads TGTGCCAGCAGCCCCGGAACTAGCGGGCCCACAAGCTCCTACGAGCAGTACTTC. Its protein is CASSPGTSGPTSSYEQYF.

The gene calls are TRBV9 and TRBJ1-6, with D possibly matching TRBD1 (6 bases). Per germline, CDR1 SGDLS and CDR2 YYNGEE. Trimming stripped 1 base from V and 7 bases from J, with 15 bases between. This CDR3 contains 16 residues. The CDR3 is CASSVHAGEVNSPLHF. For the CDR3, the DNA is TGTGCCAGCAGCGTACATGCAGGGGAGGTAAATTCACCCCTCCACTTT.

This clone has only one observation. The chain uses TRBV5-6 and TRBJ1-2; D is perhaps TRBD1 (5 bases). The CDR3 consists of 13 residues. In germline, CDR1 is SGHDT, CDR2 YYEEEE. The V gene lost 1 base and the J gene lost 4 bases, with 8 bases spanning the gap. The CDR3 loop is CASSLRGGYGYTF. The CDR3 DNA reads TGTGCCAGCAGCTTGAGGGGCGGCTATGGCTACACCTTC.

V and J are TRBV5-1 and TRBJ1-1, with D uncertain. The ends were cut back, 0 bases at V and 0 bases at J, with 9 bases in the middle. Germline values: CDR1 SGHRS, CDR2 YFSETQ. The CDR3 is 15 amino acids. The CDR3: CASSLEGRMNTEAFF. The CDR3 nucleotides read TGCGCCAGCAGCTTGGAAGGACGGATGAACACTGAAGCTTTCTTT.

This sequence joins TRBV5-6 and TRBJ1-5; D is undetermined. The germline V gene has CDR1 SGHDT and CDR2 YYEEEE. The CDR3 extends over 14 amino acids. V gave up 0 bases and J gave up 1 base, with 5 bases separating them. The chain's CDR3 is CASSLGLSNQPQHF. CDR3 nucleotide sequence: TGTGCCAGCAGCTTGGGACTCAGCAATCAGCCCCAGCATTTT.

Comment on this clone: Germline is not matched at one junction end, which may reflect a read error. The same CDR3 also results from other DNA sequences found in this sample. The rearrangement uses TRBV2 and TRBJ2-1, with 8 nucleotides matching TRBD1. Germline CDR1 and CDR2: SNHLY and FYNNEI. The length of the CDR3 is 14 residues. The DNA for the CDR3 is TGTGCCAGCAGCGAAGGGACAGGTCACAATGAGCAGTTCTTC. As protein: CASSEGTGHNEQFF.

The rearrangement links TRBV18 to TRBJ2-1; D gene uncertain. The CDR3 loop spans 12 amino acids. In germline, CDR1 is KGHSH, CDR2 LQKENI. Trimming removed 3 bases at V and 7 bases at J, with 7 bases between. The CDR3 loop reads CASSPIQNEQFF. The CDR3 region has the DNA TGTGCCAGCTCACCTATCCAGAATGAGCAGTTCTTC. The full variable domain, rest sourced from reference TRBV18 and TRBJ2-1, is NAGVMQNPRHLVRRRGQEARLRCSPMKGHSHVYWYRQLPEEGLKFMVYLQKENIIDESGMPKERFSAEFPKEGPSILRIQQVVRGDSAAYFCASSPIQNEQFFGPGTRLTVL.

The V call is TRBV5-5, the J call TRBJ2-1; D gene ambiguous. Germline assignment: CDR1 SGHKS and CDR2 YYEKEE (reference sequence). The CDR3 is made up of 14 amino acids. Deletions cut 5 bases from V and 3 bases from J, with 12 bases between. The CDR3 sequence is CASRTRVDYNEQFF. CDR3 DNA: TGTGCCAGCAGGACCCGGGTTGACTACAATGAGCAGTTCTTC.

This chain links TRBV13 with TRBJ2-6; D might be TRBD1 (5 bases). The CDR3 covers 18 residues. CDR1 and CDR2 (germline): PRHDT, FYEKMQ (reference sequence). V lost 9 bases and J 0 bases, leaving 21 bases between the germline ends. In DNA form, the CDR3 reads TGTGCCAGTCGCGCTTACGAAAGGGGTGACTCTGGGGCCAACGTCCTGACTTTC. Encoded protein: CASRAYERGDSGANVLTF.

The rearrangement joins TRBV2 to TRBJ1-2; perhaps TRBD1 as D (6 bases). Germline CDR1 reads SNHLY; CDR2 reads FYNNEI. V lost 4 bases and J lost 9, with 12 bases in between. The CDR3 is made up of 12 amino acids. The CDR3 nucleotides are TGTGCCAGCAGTGCAGGGGAGGCAAGCTACACCTTC. Encoded protein: CASSAGEASYTF.